The rows below give T cell receptor beta chains drawn from one sample of a study of tumor-infiltrating lymphocytes in primary liver carcinoma. A single record per CDR3 protein comes from TCRdb applying MiXCR to the multiplex PCR reads. The sample has 300,000 to 350,000 distinct CDR3 sequences, more than 55% seen once. The specimen was peripheral blood. The receptors were sampled from a woman in her thirties with primary liver carcinoma and hepatitis B virus infection. Both conserved end residues are part of each CDR3. A D gene is named only where the DNA matches it firmly. Clone size, where shown, is once, few, many, or a class for clones that have expanded.

j_gene: TRBJ2-3; abundance: .; v_gene: TRBV2; d_gene: TRBD2; len: 15; CDR3nt: TGTGCCAGCAGGGGGATTAGCGGGAGGACAGATACGCAGTATTTT; CDR3aa: CASRGISGRTDTQYF
j_gene: TRBJ2-1; abundance: many; v_gene: TRBV29-1; d_gene: TRBD1; len: 16; CDR3nt: TGCAGCGTTGAAGCCTGGGACAGGCATTCCTACAATGAGCAGTTCTTC; CDR3aa: CSVEAWDRHSYNEQFF
j_gene: TRBJ2-2; abundance: few; v_gene: TRBV6-6; d_gene: .; len: 16; CDR3nt: TGTGCCAGCAGTTACTCAGGCAGTCCGAACACCGGGGAGCTGTTTTTT; CDR3aa: CASSYSGSPNTGELFF
j_gene: TRBJ2-7; abundance: .; v_gene: TRBV7-9; d_gene: .; len: 16; CDR3nt: TGTGCCAGCGATGGGGCACTCGGTTTTGGGTCCTACGTGCAGTACTTC; CDR3aa: CASDGALGFGSYVQYF
j_gene: TRBJ2-5; abundance: .; v_gene: TRBV28; d_gene: TRBD1; len: 13; CDR3nt: TGTGCCAGGGCTAAGACAGGGATGGAGACCCAGTACTTC; CDR3aa: CARAKTGMETQYF
j_gene: TRBJ2-1; abundance: .; v_gene: TRBV6-2/TRBV6-3; d_gene: .; len: 14; CDR3nt: TGTGCCAGCAGTTATTGGAGTCTCCACAATGAGCAGTTCTTC; CDR3aa: CASSYWSLHNEQFF
j_gene: TRBJ2-1; abundance: once; v_gene: TRBV29-1; d_gene: .; len: 19; CDR3nt: TGCAGCGTTGAAGATTGGAGACGGGGGGCGGGGGTACGGTACACTGAGCAGTTCTTC; CDR3aa: CSVEDWRRGAGVRYTEQFF
j_gene: TRBJ2-2; abundance: .; v_gene: TRBV12-3/TRBV12-4; d_gene: .; len: 16; CDR3nt: TGTGCCAGCAGTTTAATCTTGGGGTCTTTCACCGGGGAGCTGCTTTTT; CDR3aa: CASSLILGSFTGELLF
j_gene: TRBJ1-4; abundance: .; v_gene: TRBV12-3/TRBV12-4; d_gene: .; len: 15; CDR3nt: TGTGCCAGCAGCCCAAGCAGACCTGATAATGAAAAACTGTTTTTT; CDR3aa: CASSPSRPDNEKLFF
j_gene: TRBJ2-3; abundance: .; v_gene: TRBV11-2; d_gene: TRBD2; len: 15; CDR3nt: TGTGCCAGCAGTGCCACTAGCGGGACGGAAGATACGCAGTATTTT; CDR3aa: CASSATSGTEDTQYF
j_gene: TRBJ2-7; abundance: many; v_gene: TRBV12-5; d_gene: .; len: 12; CDR3nt: TGTGCTAGTGGTTTGGGGGTCAACGAGCAGTACTTC; CDR3aa: CASGLGVNEQYF
j_gene: TRBJ2-1; abundance: .; v_gene: TRBV5-5; d_gene: .; len: 14; CDR3nt: TGTGCCAGCAGCTGGAGGGAGCAGTTTGGTGAGCAGTTCTTC; CDR3aa: CASSWREQFGEQFF
j_gene: TRBJ2-3; abundance: once; v_gene: TRBV11-1; d_gene: .; len: 19; CDR3nt: TGTGCCAGCAGCTCTGGGGGAAGCTCTGTTGGAGCCCGCACAAATACGCATTATTTT; CDR3aa: CASSSGGSSVGARTNTHYF
j_gene: TRBJ2-1; abundance: few; v_gene: TRBV11-2; d_gene: TRBD2; len: 18; CDR3nt: TGTGCCATTCCAGCGGGAGATTCCCAAAAAAGGAGACACAATGAGCAGTTCTTC; CDR3aa: CAIPAGDSQKRRHNEQFF
j_gene: TRBJ1-4; abundance: .; v_gene: TRBV4-1; d_gene: TRBD1; len: 15; CDR3nt: TGCGCCGGCAACCAAGCTGACAGGGCTAATGAAAAACTGTTTTTT; CDR3aa: CAGNQADRANEKLFF
j_gene: TRBJ1-2; abundance: many; v_gene: TRBV11-3; d_gene: .; len: 13; CDR3nt: TGTGCCAGCAGCTTAGGGGGCGCCTATGGCTACACCTTC; CDR3aa: CASSLGGAYGYTF
j_gene: TRBJ2-1; abundance: .; v_gene: TRBV10-3; d_gene: TRBD1; len: 16; CDR3nt: TGTGCCATCAAAGCGGGACAGGGGGCCGGGGGAGAGACCCAGTTCTTC; CDR3aa: CAIKAGQGAGGETQFF
j_gene: TRBJ2-1; abundance: once; v_gene: TRBV6-5; d_gene: .; len: 14; CDR3nt: TGTGCCAGCACCCGGACTAACGGGTCCAATGAGCAGTTCTTC; CDR3aa: CASTRTNGSNEQFF
j_gene: TRBJ2-7; abundance: few; v_gene: TRBV10-3; d_gene: .; len: 11; CDR3nt: TGTGCCATCAGTGGCCGGGACCGGTTTTTTTTC; CDR3aa: CAISGRDRFFF
j_gene: TRBJ2-1; abundance: .; v_gene: TRBV6-5; d_gene: .; len: 15; CDR3nt: TGTACCAACAGAGAGGACAGTTCGTCGGACAATGAGCAGTTCTTC; CDR3aa: CTNREDSSSDNEQFF
j_gene: TRBJ2-5; abundance: .; v_gene: TRBV10-2; d_gene: .; len: 15; CDR3nt: TGCGCCAGCAGTGCGGTCCCTGGTAGGCAGGAGACCCAGTACTTC; CDR3aa: CASSAVPGRQETQYF
j_gene: TRBJ2-1; abundance: .; v_gene: TRBV6-2/TRBV6-3; d_gene: .; len: 15; CDR3nt: TGTGCCAGCAGGGCCACTAGTAGGGGGGTAGGGGAGCAGTTCTTC; CDR3aa: CASRATSRGVGEQFF
j_gene: TRBJ2-1; abundance: once; v_gene: TRBV20-1; d_gene: TRBD2; len: 15; CDR3nt: TGCAGTGCCGAAATAGCGGGAGGGGGGGCAGGTAAGCAGTTCTTC; CDR3aa: CSAEIAGGGAGKQFF
j_gene: TRBJ2-7; abundance: .; v_gene: TRBV28; d_gene: .; len: 14; CDR3nt: TGTGCCAGCAGTTCACCGGGGGTGTCCTACGAGCAGTACTTC; CDR3aa: CASSSPGVSYEQYF
j_gene: TRBJ2-3; abundance: many; v_gene: TRBV4-1; d_gene: .; len: 15; CDR3nt: TGCGCCAGCAGCCAAGAAGCAGCTAGCGCGGATACGCAGTATTTT; CDR3aa: CASSQEAASADTQYF
j_gene: TRBJ2-3; abundance: .; v_gene: TRBV12-3/TRBV12-4; d_gene: .; len: 15; CDR3nt: TGTGCCAGCAGTTTTTTATACCTTGACACAGATACTCAGTATTTT; CDR3aa: CASSFLYLDTDTQYF
j_gene: TRBJ1-1; abundance: many; v_gene: TRBV4-1; d_gene: .; len: 15; CDR3nt: TGCGCCAGCAGCCAGGGAACCGGGTCCCCCCGGGAAGCTTTCTTT; CDR3aa: CASSQGTGSPREAFF
j_gene: TRBJ2-2; abundance: .; v_gene: TRBV13; d_gene: .; len: 13; CDR3nt: TGTGCCAGCTTGACAGCGAACACCGGGGAGCTGTTTTTT; CDR3aa: CASLTANTGELFF
j_gene: TRBJ2-3; abundance: .; v_gene: TRBV20-1; d_gene: TRBD2; len: 15; CDR3nt: TGCAGTGCCCTTAGCGGGAGGCGGCGGACAGATACGCAGTATTTT; CDR3aa: CSALSGRRRTDTQYF
j_gene: TRBJ2-1; abundance: .; v_gene: TRBV6-2/TRBV6-3; d_gene: .; len: 11; CDR3nt: TGTGCCAGCAATAATTCTTATGAGCAGTTCTTC; CDR3aa: CASNNSYEQFF
j_gene: TRBJ2-7; abundance: .; v_gene: TRBV4-1; d_gene: .; len: 16; CDR3nt: TGCGCCAGCAGCCAAGATCGGACGACCCTACTCTACGAGCAGTACTTC; CDR3aa: CASSQDRTTLLYEQYF
j_gene: TRBJ2-7; abundance: .; v_gene: TRBV5-4; d_gene: TRBD1; len: 14; CDR3nt: TGTGCCAGCAGCTTGGAGCGACAGGGGACGGGGCAGTACTTC; CDR3aa: CASSLERQGTGQYF
j_gene: TRBJ2-5; abundance: .; v_gene: TRBV15; d_gene: TRBD1; len: 16; CDR3nt: TGTGCCACCAGCAGAGACCAGACAGGGAGTCGAGAGACCCAGTACTTC; CDR3aa: CATSRDQTGSRETQYF
j_gene: TRBJ2-7; abundance: .; v_gene: TRBV7-9; d_gene: .; len: 12; CDR3nt: TGTGCCAGCAGCTTACCAGGGGAAGAGCAGTACTTC; CDR3aa: CASSLPGEEQYF
j_gene: TRBJ1-2; abundance: many; v_gene: TRBV29-1; d_gene: .; len: 11; CDR3nt: TGCAGCTCTTCCGACACTGACGGCTACACCTTC; CDR3aa: CSSSDTDGYTF
j_gene: TRBJ1-1; abundance: few; v_gene: TRBV6-2/TRBV6-3; d_gene: .; len: 11; CDR3nt: TGTGCCAGCAGTTCCCCCCTGAGGGCTTTCTTT; CDR3aa: CASSSPLRAFF
j_gene: TRBJ2-3; abundance: many; v_gene: TRBV12-3/TRBV12-4; d_gene: .; len: 11; CDR3nt: TGTGCCAGCGGAGTTAGAGATACGCAGTATTTT; CDR3aa: CASGVRDTQYF
j_gene: TRBJ1-1; abundance: few; v_gene: TRBV4-2; d_gene: .; len: 15; CDR3nt: TGTGCCAGCGGCCAAGGTGACGGACGGAACACTGAAGCTTTCTTT; CDR3aa: CASGQGDGRNTEAFF
j_gene: TRBJ1-5; abundance: .; v_gene: TRBV6-5; d_gene: TRBD1; len: 16; CDR3nt: TGTGCCAGCAGATCCCACAGGGGAGGAAGCAATCGGCGCCAGCATTTT; CDR3aa: CASRSHRGGSNRRQHF
j_gene: TRBJ2-7; abundance: .; v_gene: TRBV5-6; d_gene: TRBD1; len: 14; CDR3nt: TGTGCCAGCAGCGACCGGGACAGGGCCCTCGAGCAGTACTTC; CDR3aa: CASSDRDRALEQYF
j_gene: TRBJ2-7; abundance: many; v_gene: TRBV6-1; d_gene: TRBD2; len: 15; CDR3nt: TGTGCCAGCAGTTTAGCGGGAGGGACTATCTACGAGCAGTACTTC; CDR3aa: CASSLAGGTIYEQYF
j_gene: TRBJ2-7; abundance: .; v_gene: TRBV10-3; d_gene: .; len: 14; CDR3nt: TGTGCCATCAGTGAATGGGGGGTTAGTTACGAGCAGTACTTC; CDR3aa: CAISEWGVSYEQYF
j_gene: TRBJ2-1; abundance: .; v_gene: TRBV6-5; d_gene: TRBD2; len: 14; CDR3nt: TGTGCCAGAGCTAGGGAGGGGCACTACAATGAGCAGTTCTTC; CDR3aa: CARAREGHYNEQFF
j_gene: TRBJ1-1; abundance: few; v_gene: TRBV6-6; d_gene: .; len: 14; CDR3nt: TGTGCCAGCATGGCGATTGGGGGTGGCACTGAAGCTTTCTTT; CDR3aa: CASMAIGGGTEAFF
j_gene: TRBJ2-1; abundance: .; v_gene: TRBV28; d_gene: .; len: 14; CDR3nt: TGTGCCAGCAGTTTACTGAGTGGCGGCAGTGAGCAGTTCTTC; CDR3aa: CASSLLSGGSEQFF
j_gene: TRBJ1-1; abundance: once; v_gene: TRBV6-1; d_gene: .; len: 15; CDR3nt: TGTACCAGCAGTGAAGCGCCAGGGCTGAACACTGAAGCTTTCTTT; CDR3aa: CTSSEAPGLNTEAFF
j_gene: TRBJ2-6; abundance: .; v_gene: TRBV5-1; d_gene: .; len: 14; CDR3nt: TGCGCCAGCAGTAGAGGTGGTGGGGCCAACGTCCTGACTTTC; CDR3aa: CASSRGGGANVLTF
j_gene: TRBJ2-1; abundance: .; v_gene: TRBV7-9; d_gene: .; len: 15; CDR3nt: TGTGCCAGCAGTTGGGACTCCGGGAAAGGCCATGAGCAGTTCTTC; CDR3aa: CASSWDSGKGHEQFF
j_gene: TRBJ2-7; abundance: many; v_gene: TRBV4-2; d_gene: .; len: 13; CDR3nt: TGTGCCAGCAGCCAAGGGCATTCCTACGAGCAGTACTTC; CDR3aa: CASSQGHSYEQYF
j_gene: TRBJ2-2; abundance: few; v_gene: TRBV12-3/TRBV12-4; d_gene: TRBD2; len: 16; CDR3nt: TGTGCCAGCAGTTTTGGGGGAGGGTTGGTCACCGGGGAGCTGTTTTTT; CDR3aa: CASSFGGGLVTGELFF
j_gene: TRBJ2-5; abundance: few; v_gene: TRBV12-3/TRBV12-4; d_gene: .; len: 15; CDR3nt: TGTGCCAGCAGTTTAGTTCTAGCAAGCCAAGAGACCCAGTACTTC; CDR3aa: CASSLVLASQETQYF
j_gene: TRBJ2-1; abundance: .; v_gene: TRBV30; d_gene: TRBD1; len: 15; CDR3nt: TGTGCCTGGAGTGCTCGGACAGGTCGGCGCAATGAGCAGTTCTTC; CDR3aa: CAWSARTGRRNEQFF
j_gene: TRBJ2-4; abundance: .; v_gene: TRBV6-2/TRBV6-3; d_gene: .; len: 14; CDR3nt: TGTGCCATCACCACGCTCATGGGGCATATGGTTAAGTACTTC; CDR3aa: CAITTLMGHMVKYF
j_gene: TRBJ2-7; abundance: .; v_gene: TRBV13; d_gene: TRBD2; len: 15; CDR3nt: TGTTCCAGCAGCTGGGCCCCGGGACTAGCTGTCGAGCAGTACTTC; CDR3aa: CSSSWAPGLAVEQYF